The clone carrying this TCR beta chain has a single count. The antigen is not known. These data belong to a study of T cell responses to AZD1222 COVID-19 vaccine. General study points: There were repertoire samples only from the period after the peak T cell response. Donors were largely white British and mainly female; clonal diversity was possibly underestimated.

V was clipped by 5 bases and J by 1 base, with 15 bases between them. Per the germline V gene, CDR1 is MNHNY and CDR2 is SVGAGI (reference sequence). This CDR3 contains 17 residues. TCRdb's table, derived via immunoSEQ multiplex PCR, lists solely in-frame clones and lacks some. There are 100,000 to 150,000 clones in the sample; more than 85% occur only once, and 1.9% lies in the top ten. J is TRBJ1-6 and V is TRBV6-6, with D maybe TRBD1 (6 bases). The sequencing used peripheral blood, collected 28 days after the second AZD1222 dose. The receptor comes from an adult who received the AZD1222 COVID-19 vaccine. CDR3 in amino acids: CASSPTGTGSYNSPLHF. The CDR3 nucleotides are TGTGCCAGCAGTCCTACCGGAACAGGGTCCTATAATTCACCCCTCCACTTT.